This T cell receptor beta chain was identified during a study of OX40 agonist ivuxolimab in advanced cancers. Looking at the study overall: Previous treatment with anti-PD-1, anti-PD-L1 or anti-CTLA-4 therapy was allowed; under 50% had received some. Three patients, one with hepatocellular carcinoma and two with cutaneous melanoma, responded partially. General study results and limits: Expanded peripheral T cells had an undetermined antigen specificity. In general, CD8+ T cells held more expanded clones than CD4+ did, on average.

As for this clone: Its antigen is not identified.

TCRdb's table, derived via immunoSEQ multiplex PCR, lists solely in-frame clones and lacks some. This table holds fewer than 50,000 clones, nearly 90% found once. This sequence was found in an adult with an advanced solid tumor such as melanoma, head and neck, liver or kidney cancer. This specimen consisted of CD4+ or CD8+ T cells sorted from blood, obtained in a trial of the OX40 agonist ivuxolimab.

This CDR3 reads CASSEGLFNQPQHF. CDR3 nucleotide sequence: TGTGCCAGCAGCGAGGGACTATTTAATCAGCCCCAGCATTTT. The chain couples TRBV7-2 to TRBJ1-5; maybe TRBD1 (5 bases). The V end was cut by 5 bases, the J end by 4 bases, with 12 bases between. This CDR3 has 14 residues. The germline V gene encodes CDR1 SGHTA and CDR2 FQGNSA.